This T cell receptor (beta chain) was identified during a study of OX40 agonist ivuxolimab in advanced cancers. Study details: Ivuxolimab, an agonist antibody against OX40 (CD134), was given to patients. Patients assigned to dose escalation were diagnosed with hepatocellular carcinoma, melanoma, renal cell or head and neck cancer. Previous treatment with anti-PD-1, anti-PD-L1 or anti-CTLA-4 therapy was allowed; about 40% had received some.

Study-wide results and caveats: More expanded clones were seen, on average, in CD8+ T cells than in CD4+.

TCRdb keeps only in-frame clones here, not all; method: immunoSEQ multiplex PCR. The table has almost 90,000 clones, around nine tenths seen once. A single count supports this clone. Its antigen is not identified. An end of the junction does not agree with germline; a read error may underlie this. The CDR3 is made up of 14 amino acids. Germline-derived CDR1 and CDR2 are SSHAT and FNYEAQ (reference sequence). The sample consisted of CD4+ or CD8+ T cells sorted from blood, taken in a trial of the OX40 agonist ivuxolimab. This TCR came from an adult with an advanced solid tumor such as melanoma, head and neck, liver or kidney cancer. The chain couples TRBV7-7 to TRBJ2-2; tentatively, D is TRBD1 (5 bases). The CDR3 loop reads CASSPQTASGELFF. The CDR3 nucleotides are TGTGCTAGCAGCCCCCAGACAGCTTCCGGGGAGCTGTTTTTT. The entire variable domain, with the rest obtained from reference TRBV7-7 and TRBJ2-2, is as follows: GAGVSQSPRYKVTKRGQDVTLRCDPISSHATLYWYQQALGQGPEFLTYFNYEAQPDKSGLPSDRFSAERPEGSISTLTIQRTEQRDSAMYRCASSPQTASGELFFGEGSRLTVL.